The clone carrying this TCR beta chain came up a few times. Its cognate antigen is unknown. This sample is drawn from a study of T cells in Graves' hyperthyroidism and ophthalmopathy. Study results and limitations: Among clonotypes expanded in thyroid above 0.001, most were also found in blood.

Criteria for exclusion of patients were uncontrolled infection, other autoimmune disease, pregnancy or lactation. This CDR3 comprises 13 residues. Germline loops: CDR1 LGHNT, CDR2 FRNRAP. Trimming shortened V by 5 bases and J by 2 bases, and 9 bases separated the two germline ends. What was amplified from RNA transcripts were TCR beta CDR3 regions. A set of HTBI primers served as the primers for a first-round RT-PCR of the TCR CDR3. TCRdb analysed the multiplex PCR reads with MiXCR anew, one entry per CDR3 protein. The table includes roughly 380,000 distinct CDR3 sequences, over 11% detected once. The specimen was blood. This chain joins TRBV12-5 and TRBJ1-1; no reliable D call. This clonotype originated in a woman aged 55-70 years with Graves' hyperthyroidism. CDR3 residues: CASGRGTNTEAFF. CDR3 bases: TGTGCTAGTGGTCGGGGAACCAACACTGAAGCTTTCTTT.